A selection of T cell receptor beta chains follows, all from one sample in a study of T cells in Graves' hyperthyroidism and ophthalmopathy. TCRdb re-derived calls from the multiplex PCR reads in MiXCR, one entry per CDR3 protein. The profile shows around 350,000 distinct CDR3 sequences, approximately 19% of them singletons. Input material: blood. These receptor sequences come from a woman between 18 and 29 years old with Graves' hyperthyroidism. CDR3s include the opening cysteine and the closing phenylalanine or tryptophan. The D gene is left open where the match is weak. Only part of the rows carry a size: once, few, many, or a class if the clone is expanded.

CDR3aa	CDR3nt	v_gene	j_gene	abundance	d_gene
CSAGQLMNTEAFF	TGCAGCGCCGGACAACTTATGAACACTGAAGCTTTCTTT	TRBV29-1	TRBJ1-1	many	-
CASTRGFTEAFF	TGTGCCAGCACTCGGGGGTTCACTGAAGCTTTCTTT	TRBV6-5	TRBJ1-1	many	-
CASSLAAALPNSPLHF	TGCGCCAGCAGCTTGGCTGCAGCACTCCCTAATTCACCCCTCCACTTT	TRBV5-1	TRBJ1-6	-	-
CASRQLLHTGELFF	TGTGCCAGCAGGCAGCTTCTTCACACCGGGGAGCTGTTTTTT	TRBV2	TRBJ2-2	many	-
CASSFAAYTDAFF	TGTGCCAGCAGCTTTGCAGCGTACACTGACGCTTTCTTT	TRBV7-3	TRBJ1-1	-	-
CASSERLSRVAGPYEQYF	TGTGCCAGCAGTGAAAGGTTATCTAGGGTGGCGGGGCCCTACGAGCAGTACTTC	TRBV6-1	TRBJ2-7	many	-
CASRESGYTGELFF	TGTGCCAGCAGGGAGAGCGGGTACACCGGGGAGCTGTTTTTT	TRBV12-3/TRBV12-4	TRBJ2-2	many	-
CASTLGGGTNYGYTF	TGTGCCAGCACCCTAGGGGGGGGGACTAACTATGGCTACACCTTC	TRBV13	TRBJ1-2	-	-
CRTSHALSEGDSGNTIYF	TGCAGGACCTCTCACGCTCTCTCGGAGGGGGACTCTGGAAACACCATATATTTT	TRBV29-1	TRBJ1-3	many	-
CASSGPGSAAEAFF	TGTGCCAGCAGTGGTCCAGGTTCCGCCGCTGAAGCTTTCTTT	TRBV6-1	TRBJ1-1	many	-
CASGAGGAVGELFF	TGTGCTAGTGGCGCAGGGGGCGCGGTCGGGGAGCTGTTTTTT	TRBV12-5	TRBJ2-2	many	TRBD1
CASSYGGEETQYF	TGCGCCAGCAGTTATGGGGGAGAAGAGACCCAGTACTTC	TRBV5-1	TRBJ2-5	-	-
CASTFAQGNTEAFF	TGTGCCAGCACCTTCGCACAGGGAAACACTGAAGCTTTCTTT	TRBV12-3/TRBV12-4	TRBJ1-1	many	-
CATSVGGDQPQHF	TGTGCCACCAGTGTCGGGGGGGATCAGCCCCAGCATTTT	TRBV24-1	TRBJ1-5	many	-
CASSSVGGGGYGYTF	TGTGCCAGCAGTTCCGTAGGGGGCGGCGGCTATGGCTACACCTTC	TRBV6-5	TRBJ1-2	many	TRBD1
CSTKQGTAEAFF	TGCAGTACAAAACAGGGTACCGCTGAAGCTTTCTTT	TRBV20-1	TRBJ1-1	few	-
CASSEDMGSGDQYF	TGTGCCAGCAGTGAAGACATGGGCTCGGGGGATCAGTACTTC	TRBV2	TRBJ2-7	-	-
CASSGIGQASSYEQYF	TGTGCCAGCAGTGGCATAGGACAGGCATCCTCCTACGAGCAGTACTTC	TRBV6-2/TRBV6-3	TRBJ2-7	-	TRBD1
CSVPGQGDVYEQYF	TGCAGTGTCCCGGGACAGGGGGACGTCTACGAGCAGTACTTC	TRBV20-1	TRBJ2-7	many	TRBD1
CASSLELYETQYF	TGTGCCAGCAGCTTAGAACTCTATGAGACCCAGTACTTC	TRBV11-3	TRBJ2-5	few	-
CASEVRMMEQPQHF	TGTGCCAGTGAGGTCCGCATGATGGAACAGCCCCAGCATTTT	TRBV6-1	TRBJ1-5	many	-
CASRDWGGGGYTF	TGTGCCAGCCGGGACTGGGGGGGCGGTGGCTACACCTTC	TRBV6-5	TRBJ1-2	many	-
CASSLGGSVGAQHF	TGTGCCAGCAGCTTGGGGGGGTCCGTGGGGGCCCAGCATTTT	TRBV5-5	TRBJ1-5	many	-
CASRLLPGGFQETQYF	TGTGCCAGCCGCCTTCTCCCAGGGGGCTTCCAAGAGACCCAGTACTTC	TRBV6-9	TRBJ2-5	many	TRBD1
CASSWGRNQPQHF	TGTGCCAGCAGTTGGGGACGAAATCAGCCCCAGCATTTT	TRBV6-5	TRBJ1-5	many	-
CASSLIPTGELFF	TGTGCCAGCAGCTTAATCCCCACCGGGGAGCTGTTTTTT	TRBV7-3	TRBJ2-2	few	-
CSAPDREAGEAFF	TGCAGTGCTCCCGACAGGGAGGCTGGTGAAGCTTTCTTT	TRBV20-1	TRBJ1-1	many	TRBD1
CASSQGREFYGYTF	TGCGCCAGCAGCCAAGGACGGGAGTTTTATGGCTACACCTTC	TRBV4-1	TRBJ1-2	many	-
CATSDLDRGETQYF	TGTGCCACCAGTGATTTAGACAGGGGGGAGACCCAGTACTTC	TRBV24-1	TRBJ2-5	many	TRBD1
CASSQPRTGDLNTEAFF	TGTGCCAGCAGCCAACCGAGGACAGGGGACTTGAACACTGAAGCTTTCTTT	TRBV4-2	TRBJ1-1	many	TRBD1
CASSLGRGGRVTEAFF	TGCGCCAGCAGCTTGGGCCGGGGGGGAAGAGTCACTGAAGCTTTCTTT	TRBV5-1	TRBJ1-1	-	-
CASSLGGAPFGGYTF	TGTGCCAGCAGCTTAGGCGGAGCCCCTTTTGGTGGCTACACCTTC	TRBV7-2	TRBJ1-2	-	-
CASSLYPPADRAFEGYTF	TGTGCCAGCAGTTTATATCCCCCTGCGGACAGGGCATTCGAAGGCTACACCTTC	TRBV28	TRBJ1-2	-	TRBD1
CSARDGRAERPQHF	TGCAGTGCTAGAGATGGCAGGGCCGAACGGCCCCAGCATTTT	TRBV20-1	TRBJ1-5	-	-
CASSFQGQGFYEQYF	TGTGCCAGCAGTTTTCAGGGCCAGGGGTTCTACGAGCAGTACTTC	TRBV2	TRBJ2-7	many	-
CASSEASTSVSYEQYF	TGTGCCAGCAGTGAAGCCTCGACTAGCGTCTCCTACGAGCAGTACTTC	TRBV6-1	TRBJ2-7	-	TRBD2
CASSLSGQVERANQPQHF	TGTGCCAGCAGTTTATCGGGCCAGGTGGAGAGGGCGAATCAGCCCCAGCATTTT	TRBV27	TRBJ1-5	many	-
CASHDGQGLAQYF	TGTGCCAGCCACGACGGACAGGGTTTGGCCCAGTACTTC	TRBV19	TRBJ2-5	few	TRBD1
CASSLGARTYEQYF	TGTGCCAGCAGCTTAGGCGCCAGAACCTACGAGCAGTACTTC	TRBV7-3	TRBJ2-7	few	-
CASSPGGRGSLEGYTF	TGTGCCAGCAGCCCAGGTGGACGTGGTTCCTTAGAGGGCTACACCTTC	TRBV6-2/TRBV6-3	TRBJ1-2	many	-
CASSPGAANSGNTIYF	TGTGCCAGCAGCCCCGGGGCGGCTAACTCTGGAAACACCATATATTTT	TRBV11-2	TRBJ1-3	few	-
CASRTQLAGGPKEQYF	TGTGCCAGCAGGACCCAACTAGCGGGGGGGCCGAAAGAGCAGTACTTC	TRBV2	TRBJ2-7	many	TRBD2
CASSEGRTSLAYEQYF	TGTGCCAGCAGTGAAGGGCGGACAAGCCTTGCCTACGAGCAGTACTTC	TRBV2	TRBJ2-7	many	-
CASSLLQNQPQHF	TGTGCCAGCAGTTTGCTTCAGAATCAGCCCCAGCATTTT	TRBV12-3/TRBV12-4	TRBJ1-5	many	-
CASSSEPVKNTEAFF	TGCGCCAGCAGCTCGGAGCCGGTCAAGAACACTGAAGCTTTCTTT	TRBV5-1	TRBJ1-1	many	-
CASRPTTGGYEQYF	TGTGCCAGCAGGCCTACCACAGGGGGCTACGAGCAGTACTTC	TRBV12-3/TRBV12-4	TRBJ2-7	many	TRBD1